This record covers a single T cell receptor (beta chain). The antigen remains undetermined. For CDR3 and TCR beta VDJ profiling, genomic DNA was the template used. Each CDR3 protein is one row after TCRdb ran MiXCR on the reads. The profile shows roughly 250,000 distinct CDR3 sequences, 40% to 50% of them singletons. Patients included in sequencing had previously demonstrated CD8+CD57+ cell expansion by flow cytometry. The data stem from a study of CD8+CD57+ T cells in acquired aplastic anemia. Turning to the study itself: Each DNA sample taken from sorted CD4+ and CD8+ cells came to 3.2 ug on average.

General study findings and limits: There were fewer than 35 CD8+ CDR3 sequences that occurred in both patients and controls.

The V and J ends lost 4 bases and 6 bases, in that order; junction bases with no gene match: 30. Germline V gene lookup returns CDR1 MGHDK and CDR2 SYGVNS. This CDR3 contains 21 residues. The sample consisted of sorted CD4+, CD8+, or CD8+CD57+ T cells (not recorded which) from PBMCs. The origin of this receptor is a human donor with aplastic anemia. This chain connects TRBV25-1 to TRBJ2-7; 7 nucleotides match TRBD1. The CDR3 loop reads CASSACSPRDRDSPEDGEQYF. CDR3 nucleotide sequence: TGTGCCAGCAGTGCTTGCTCGCCCCGCGACAGGGACAGCCCCGAGGATGGCGAGCAGTACTTC.